This T cell receptor beta chain derives from a study of blood T cell repertoires in COVID-19. The assay was immunoSEQ multiplex PCR, and TCRdb's table has in-frame clones only and misses some. The data contain a few hundred thousand clones, roughly 90% of them singletons. Sequencing was done on a sample of PBMCs or T cells enriched from blood (not recorded which). The sequence was collected from a woman aged 18-35 years with acute COVID-19.

CDR3 coding DNA: TGTGCCAGCAGTCTCCGTGGCGGGCAACAGTACTTC. Amino acids: CASSLRGGQQYF. The chain carries TRBV7-9 and TRBJ2-7, with D perhaps matching TRBD2 (5 bases). V was pared by 6 bases and J by 10 bases, with 16 bases between. Germline assignment: CDR1 SEHNR and CDR2 FQNEAQ (reference sequence). The CDR3 totals 12 residues.